This TCR beta chain stems from a study of T cell clones after liver transplantation. V shed 0 bases, J shed 11 bases, and the junction held 7 bases outside the gene matches. The CDR3 runs to 13 residues. Germline V gene data show CDR1 as SGHRS and CDR2 as YFSETQ. Profiling relied on immunoSEQ multiplex PCR, and the TCRdb table lists in-frame clones only, not all of them. In the table there are about 75,000 clones, around 84% of which are singletons. This receptor was identified in a human patient who received a liver transplant. Some T cells may be supplied by the graft donor. This sample comprised CD4+ T cells from blood, obtained less than 50 months after liver transplant. This chain links TRBV5-1 with TRBJ1-1; 7 bases match TRBD1. The DNA of the CDR3 is TGCGCCAGCAGCTTGGATCTTACAGGGGACGCTTTCTTT. It specifies CASSLDLTGDAFF. The full variable domain, in which reference TRBV5-1 and TRBJ1-1 provide the parts outside the CDR3, is KAGVTQTPRYLIKTRGQQVTLSCSPISGHRSVSWYQQTPGQGLQFLFEYFSETQRNKGNFPGRFSGRQFSNSRSEMNVSTLELGDSALYLCASSLDLTGDAFFGQGTRLTVV.